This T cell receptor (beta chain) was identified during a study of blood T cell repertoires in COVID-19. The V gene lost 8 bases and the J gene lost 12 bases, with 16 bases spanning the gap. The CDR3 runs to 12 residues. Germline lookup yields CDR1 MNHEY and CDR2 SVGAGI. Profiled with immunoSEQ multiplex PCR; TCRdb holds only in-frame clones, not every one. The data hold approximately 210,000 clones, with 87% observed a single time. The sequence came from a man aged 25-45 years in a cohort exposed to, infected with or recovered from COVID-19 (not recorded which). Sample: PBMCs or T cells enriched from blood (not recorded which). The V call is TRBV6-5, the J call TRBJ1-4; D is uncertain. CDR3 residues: CASAVSVVELFF. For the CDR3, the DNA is TGTGCCAGCGCTGTGTCCGTAGTGGAACTGTTTTTT.